This T cell receptor beta chain was captured by sequencing in a study of tumor-infiltrating lymphocytes in oesophageal squamous cell carcinoma. Via MiXCR, TCRdb re-called the PCR reads, giving one row per CDR3 protein. The sample shows 12,000 or so distinct CDR3 sequences, 50% to 65% of them seen only once. The V gene's germline CDR1 is MDHEN and CDR2 SYDVKM. The CDR3 runs to 13 residues. The V and J genes are TRBV28 and TRBJ2-3; TRBD2 agrees at 10 bases. The DNA end lines up better with TRBJ2-7; the J call may be wrong. Input material: esophageal tumor tissue. The sequence was collected from a female donor with esophageal squamous cell carcinoma. The CDR3 DNA follows: TGTGCCAGCAACCGACTAGCGGGCTACGAGCAGTACTTC. Encoded protein: CASNRLAGYEQYF.